This passage covers 17 T cell receptor beta chains from one sample sequenced in a study of STAT5B mutations in CD4+ large granular lymphocyte leukemia. Using immunoSEQ multiplex PCR, the repertoire was profiled, and TCRdb retains in-frame clones only, with some absent. The sample records about 23,000 clones, roughly 83% being singletons. Sequenced sample: CD4+ T cells from blood buffy coats. These receptors came from a human donor in good health.

This clone came up once. The chain joins TRBV29-1 to TRBJ2-1; perhaps TRBD2 as D (6 bases). V was cut by 3 bases and J by 0 bases, with 9 bases left in between. The CDR3 runs 14 residues. Germline CDR1 SQVTM, CDR2 ANQGSEA. CDR3 region: CSVDTGSSYNEQFF. Here the CDR3 DNA reads TGCAGCGTTGATACCGGGAGCTCCTACAATGAGCAGTTCTTC.

The CDR3 region has the DNA TGTGCCAGCAGCTTGCAAGAGACCCAGTACTTC. Its protein product is CASSLQETQYF. The chain recombines TRBV7-8 with TRBJ2-5; D gene ambiguous. CDR3 size: 11 residues. V lost 3 bases to trimming and J lost 2 bases, with 1 base between them. CDR1 is SGHVS and CDR2 is FQNEAQ in the germline V gene.

Turning to this clone: This CDR3 is missing its conserved last phenylalanine or tryptophan, likely due to a read error. The DNA is left out, because the CDR3 cannot be placed on it with certainty; the CDR3 is given as TCRdb lists it. The genes are TRBV2 and TRBJ1-1; the D segment call TRBD1 is taken from the table without a DNA check. The CDR3 sequence runs 13 residues, both termini included. CDR1 and CDR2 (germline): SNHLY, FYNNEI. This CDR3 is CASSIRTPTSSLL.

This clone was detected only once. The gene calls are TRBV6-6 and TRBJ2-5, with a possible D match to TRBD1 (5 bases). The CDR3 spans 13 residues. V lost 7 bases to trimming and J lost 3 bases, with 12 bases between them. The germline gives CDR1 MNHNY, CDR2 SVGAGI (reference sequence). CDR3: CASTTGAKETQYF. The DNA for the CDR3 is TGTGCCAGCACCACAGGCGCGAAAGAGACCCAGTACTTC.

The gene calls are TRBV28 and TRBJ2-7, with 8 bases fitting TRBD2. J lost 5 bases, V lost 6 bases, and 12 bases had no gene match. The CDR3 is 15 amino acids. Germline CDR1 MDHEN, CDR2 SYDVKM. The CDR3 region has the DNA TGTGCCAGCAGACGCTCCGGGACTAGTATCCACGAGCAGTACTTC. Its translation is CASRRSGTSIHEQYF.

The genes are TRBV6-4 and TRBJ2-7, with D possibly matching TRBD1 (6 bases). Germline values: CDR1 MRHNA, CDR2 SNTAGT. The CDR3 extends over 12 amino acids. V lost 6 bases to trimming and J lost 4 bases, with 10 bases between them. CDR3 sequence: CASRDRTYEQYF. DNA of the CDR3: TGTGCCAGCAGGGACAGAACTTACGAGCAGTACTTC.

This clone was detected only a few times. This chain joins TRBV7-2 and TRBJ2-7; D assignment may be TRBD1 or TRBD2 (5 bases each). CDR1 is SGHTA, CDR2 FQGNSA, per germline. The CDR3 runs 13 residues. Deletions cut 5 bases from V and 7 bases from J, with 15 bases between. CDR3 in amino acids: CASSPWDGKEQYF. As DNA, the CDR3 is TGTGCCAGCAGCCCATGGGACGGGAAAGAGCAGTACTTC.

The chain couples TRBV10-3 to TRBJ2-7; 9 bases are a match to TRBD2. CDR3 length: 15 residues. Germline V CDR1 and CDR2: ENHRY, SYGVKD. The V and J ends lost 0 bases and 1 base, in that order; junction bases with no gene match: 1. The CDR3 spells CAISESTSGSYEQYF. Written as DNA, the CDR3 is TGTGCCATCAGTGAGTCGACTAGCGGTTCCTACGAGCAGTACTTC.

This chain connects TRBV6-1 to TRBJ2-6; D remains unclear. CDR1 is MNHNS, CDR2 SASEGT, per germline. The CDR3 runs 15 residues. Deletions cut 6 bases from V and 0 bases from J, with 9 bases between. In nucleotides, the CDR3 is TGTGCCAGCAGCCCGAGGCTCTCTGGGGCCAACGTCCTGACTTTC. It encodes CASSPRLSGANVLTF.

This clone was observed once. V usage is TRBV7-2 and J usage is TRBJ1-1; possibly TRBD1 for D (5 bases). The CDR3 has 16 amino acids. V lost 5 bases, J lost 10 bases, and 26 bases lay in between. Germline loops: CDR1 SGHTA, CDR2 FQGNSA. In DNA form, the CDR3 reads TGTGCCAGCAGCCCCGGTGAAGGCAGGGATCCCTCTGGAGCTTTCTTT. This sequence encodes CASSPGEGRDPSGAFF.

The chain has TRBV6-1 and TRBJ1-1; D is undetermined. This CDR3 is 17 amino acids long. Trimming pared 4 bases from V and 0 bases from J, leaving 18 bases between. The germline V gene encodes CDR1 MNHNS and CDR2 SASEGT. The CDR3 DNA reads TGTGCCAGCAGTGTGCGGCAGAATCTACTGATGAACACTGAAGCTTTCTTT. Amino acids: CASSVRQNLLMNTEAFF.

The chain couples TRBV6-6 to TRBJ2-1; D is ambiguous. The CDR3 totals 16 residues. CDR1 is MNHNY and CDR2 is SVGAGI in the germline V gene (reference sequence). Trimming took off 7 bases at V and 0 bases at J, with 16 bases between the two ends. CDR3: CASTTGLRRSYNEQFF. The DNA of the CDR3 is TGTGCCAGCACCACCGGCTTGCGGCGCTCCTACAATGAGCAGTTCTTC.

The rearrangement joins TRBV6-1 to TRBJ2-5; TRBD1 is a possible D gene (6 bases). Germline CDR1 reads MNHNS; CDR2 reads SASEGT. The CDR3 extends over 14 amino acids. Trimming took off 9 bases at V and 4 bases at J, with 18 bases between the two ends. The chain's CDR3 is CASIQGVGVETQYF. Written as DNA, the CDR3 is TGTGCCAGTATACAGGGTGTGGGCGTAGAGACCCAGTACTTC.

The chain uses TRBV5-4 and TRBJ2-7, with 13 positions matching TRBD2. J gave up 1 base and V 0 bases, and 4 bases lay outside the gene matches. The germline gives CDR1 SGHNT, CDR2 YYREEE (reference sequence). CDR3 length equals 17 residues. The CDR3 DNA follows: TGTGCCAGCAGCTTGGGACTAGCGGGAGGAAGTTCCTACGAGCAGTACTTC. Its translation: CASSLGLAGGSSYEQYF.

The chain couples TRBV5-4 to TRBJ1-6; 7 nucleotides align to TRBD1. Germline values: CDR1 SGHNT, CDR2 YYREEE (reference sequence). There are 16 residues in the CDR3. Trimming removed 0 bases from V and 4 bases from J; junction bases left unmatched: 4. CDR3 region: CASSLEGQRYNSPLHF. In nucleotides, the CDR3 is TGTGCCAGCAGCTTGGAGGGACAGCGGTATAATTCACCCCTCCACTTT.

The CDR3 sequence is CASSQGLQGGLAFSNYEQYF. The CDR3 DNA reads as TGCGCCAGCAGCCAGGGGCTACAGGGGGGACTAGCGTTTTCAAACTACGAGCAGTACTTC. This rearrangement joins TRBV4-1 to TRBJ2-7; 10 bases agree with TRBD2. Unmatched junction bases numbered 20, after V lost 3 bases and J lost 3 bases. The CDR3 length is 20 residues. Germline loops: CDR1 MGHRA, CDR2 YSYEKL.

The chain carries TRBV19 and TRBJ1-2; the D is unclear. V was trimmed by 5 bases and J by 0 bases, leaving 16 bases between them. This CDR3 is 16 amino acids long. The germline V gene has CDR1 LNHDA and CDR2 SQIVND (reference sequence). This CDR3 is CASSASRVISNYGYTF. The CDR3 coding sequence is TGTGCCAGTAGTGCCAGCCGCGTAATCTCTAACTATGGCTACACCTTC. The full variable domain, with the rest looked up from reference TRBV19 and TRBJ1-2, is DGGITQSPKYLFRKEGQNVTLSCEQNLNHDAMYWYRQDPGQGLRLIYYSQIVNDFQKGDIAEGYSVSREKKESFPLTVTSAQKNPTAFYLCASSASRVISNYGYTFGSGTRLTVV.